One and the same sample provided the 27 T cell receptor beta chains below, sequenced in a study of molecular identifiers for immune sequencing clone quantification. TCRdb independently ran MiXCR on the PCR reads; one entry per CDR3 protein. The sample shows about 40,000 distinct CDR3 sequences, 24% of them seen only once. Sequencing was performed on naive CD8+ T cells from blood, with Jurkat cell RNA spiked in. Subset meaning: FACS-sorted CD8+CD4-CCR7+CD45RA+ naive T cells. The origin of the receptors is a human donor in good health. Some libraries in this study had Jurkat cell RNA spiked in.

This clonotype is labeled medium-sized (0.01 to 0.1%). The chain has TRBV28 and TRBJ2-5, with unresolved D. The germline V gene has CDR1 MDHEN and CDR2 SYDVKM. The V end was cut by 4 bases, the J end by 4 bases, with 10 bases between. This CDR3 comprises 13 residues. CDR3 sequence reads: CASSSRLGETQYF. The CDR3 DNA sequence: TGTGCCAGCAGTTCGCGGTTAGGAGAGACCCAGTACTTC.

In this sample, this clonotype turned up a few times. A much more abundant neighbour one base away suggests this may be a read error. This CDR3 fails to terminate in the conserved phenylalanine or tryptophan, so it likely reflects a read error. The rearrangement links TRBV5-4 to TRBJ2-7, with TRBD1 identical over 8 bases. The CDR3 is 15 residues long. Trimming at V came to 4 bases and at J to 1 base, leaving 7 bases not matched to a gene. CDR1 is SGHNT and CDR2 is YYREEE in the germline V gene (reference sequence). CDR3 DNA: TGTGCCAGCAGCCTCGGACAGGGAAGGTCCTACGAGCAGTACCTC. This encodes CASSLGQGRSYEQYL.

A few counts support this clonotype. This chain uses TRBV5-6 with TRBJ2-1; the match to TRBD1 covers 7 bases. The V gene's germline CDR1 is SGHDT and CDR2 YYEEEE. Trimming took 5 bases from V and 6 from J; bases not matched to a gene: 11. This CDR3 has 15 amino acids. The CDR3 sequence: CASSPSSRGLNEQFF. For the CDR3, the DNA is TGTGCCAGCAGTCCCTCTAGTAGGGGGCTCAATGAGCAGTTCTTC.

This clonotype appeared many times. V and J are TRBV19 and TRBJ2-4; either TRBD1 or TRBD2 may supply D (6 bases each). CDR1 is LNHDA, CDR2 SQIVND, per germline (reference sequence). The CDR3 has 15 amino acids. The V end lost 5 bases, the J end lost 3 bases, and 14 bases lay between the germline ends. CDR3 sequence: CASSLMGGDKNIQYF. CDR3 in DNA: TGTGCCAGTAGTTTGATGGGGGGCGACAAAAACATTCAGTACTTC.

This clonotype has just one count. One end of the junction does not line up with germline, which may come from a read error. The genes are TRBV27 and TRBJ2-5, with D perhaps matching TRBD1 or TRBD2 (5 bases each). This CDR3 comprises 15 residues. The germline V gene encodes CDR1 MNHEY and CDR2 SMNVEV (reference sequence). CDR3 region: CASGLMGEEEETQYF. The CDR3 DNA is TGTGCCAGCGGTTTAATGGGGGAAGAAGAGGAGACCCAGTACTTC.

Of note for this clonotype: This may be a read error, as it is one base from a much larger clone. V gene TRBV6-5 combines with J gene TRBJ2-1; 8 bases line up with TRBD1. J lost 5 bases, V lost 8 bases, and 8 bases had no gene match. CDR1 and CDR2 from the germline V gene are MNHEY and SVGAGI. The CDR3 extends over 14 amino acids. For the CDR3, the DNA is TGTGCCAGCGGTTTGGCAGGGGGCCACAATGAGCAGTTCTTC. Its translation is CASGLAGGHNEQFF.

This clonotype has just a few counts. The chain has TRBV5-1 and TRBJ2-3; D is ambiguous. This CDR3 comprises 14 residues. Germline CDR1 is SGHRS and CDR2 is YFSETQ. Trimming cost V 1 base and J 4 bases, with 10 bases left between them. CDR3 DNA: TGCGCCAGCAGCTTGACTGGAGATCCAGATACGCAGTATTTT. As protein: CASSLTGDPDTQYF.

This clonotype was found a few times. This chain joins TRBV27 and TRBJ2-5; TRBD2 aligns across 11 bases. Germline lookup yields CDR1 MNHEY and CDR2 SMNVEV (reference sequence). This CDR3 contains 18 residues. The J segment lost 0 bases and the V segment lost 2 bases, leaving 8 bases of the junction unmatched. The DNA of the CDR3 is TGTGCCAGCAGTTTAGTAGGGACTAGCGGAAATCACCAAGAGACCCAGTACTTC. This translates into CASSLVGTSGNHQETQYF.

In this sample, this clonotype turned up many times. The rearrangement joins TRBV3-1 to TRBJ2-5; no clear D. Germline CDR1 and CDR2: LGHDT and YNNKEL (reference sequence). V lost 1 base to trimming and J lost 5 bases, with 8 bases between them. The length of the CDR3 is 13 residues. CDR3 region: CASSQGAGETQYF. The CDR3 nucleotides are TGTGCCAGCAGCCAAGGTGCCGGGGAGACCCAGTACTTC.

This clonotype was detected many times. J is TRBJ2-7 and V is TRBV29-1; the match to TRBD1 covers 9 bases. The CDR3 is 13 residues long. After removal of 6 bases from V and 2 bases from J, the junction contained 5 bases not matched to a gene. CDR1 is SQVTM, CDR2 ANQGSEA, per germline. The CDR3 loop is CSVGQGLTYEQYF. CDR3 DNA: TGCAGCGTCGGACAGGGGCTCACCTACGAGCAGTACTTC.

This clonotype came up once. A much bigger clone sits one base away, suggesting this may be a read error. It is likely a read error, because the conserved phenylalanine at the end of the CDR3 is missing. V gene TRBV12-3 or TRBV12-4 combines with J gene TRBJ1-4; D uncertain. V dropped 8 bases and J dropped 7 bases, with 17 bases sitting between them. The CDR3 consists of 14 residues. The CDR3 region is CASSLAMVGEKLFS. The CDR3 DNA reads TGTGCCAGCTCCCTCGCAATGGTGGGTGAAAAACTGTTTTCT.

A word on this clonotype: A much bigger clone sits one base away, suggesting this may be a read error. The rearrangement joins TRBV13 to TRBJ2-3, with D unclear. The CDR3 sequence is 16 residues long. Germline loops: CDR1 PRHDT, CDR2 FYEKMQ (reference sequence). CDR3 residues: CASSRSEAGYTDTQCF. CDR3 DNA sequence: TGTGCCAGCAGCAGAAGCGAGGCCGGGTACACAGATACGCAGTGTTTT.

This clonotype was recorded a few times. A clone one base away is much larger, so this may be a read error. V gene TRBV27 combines with J gene TRBJ2-3; D unresolved. The germline V gene encodes CDR1 MNHEY and CDR2 SMNVEV (reference sequence). Trimming took off 5 bases at V and 2 bases at J, with 5 bases between the two ends. This CDR3 spans 12 amino acids. Written as DNA, the CDR3 is TGTGCCAGCAGTCTCGACACAGATACGCAGTATTTT. This sequence encodes CASSLDTDTQYF.

This clonotype was counted only a few times. The chain is built from TRBV19 and TRBJ2-7; 10 bases agree with TRBD2. The trim removed 5 bases at V and 4 bases at J, leaving 5 bases unmatched. Germline assignment: CDR1 LNHDA and CDR2 SQIVND (reference sequence). The CDR3 consists of 14 residues. The CDR3 loop reads CASSLALAGYEQYF. The CDR3 DNA sequence: TGTGCCAGTAGTCTAGCACTAGCGGGGTACGAGCAGTACTTC. The complete variable domain, with remaining parts taken from reference TRBV19 and TRBJ2-7, reads DGGITQSPKYLFRKEGQNVTLSCEQNLNHDAMYWYRQDPGQGLRLIYYSQIVNDFQKGDIAEGYSVSREKKESFPLTVTSAQKNPTAFYLCASSLALAGYEQYFGPGTRLTVT.

This clonotype has ten or more counts. This chain uses TRBV7-7 with TRBJ2-5; 8 positions agree with TRBD1. The CDR3 spans 14 residues. The germline V gene encodes CDR1 SSHAT and CDR2 FNYEAQ (reference sequence). Losses at the gene ends were 1 base for V and 5 bases for J; bases not matched to a gene: 3. The CDR3 here is CASSLGAGGETQYF. The CDR3 nucleotides read TGTGCCAGCAGCTTAGGGGCAGGGGGCGAGACCCAGTACTTC.

The chain is built from TRBV29-1 and TRBJ2-7, with D tentatively TRBD1 (5 bases). CDR1 and CDR2 from the germline V gene are SQVTM and ANQGSEA. The CDR3 is made up of 15 amino acids. Trimming stripped 0 bases from V and 2 bases from J, with 14 bases between. CDR3 protein: CSVEDPDKSPYEQYF. The CDR3 DNA is TGCAGCGTTGAAGATCCGGACAAGAGCCCCTACGAGCAGTACTTC.

Notes on this clonotype: A single base separates this from a much larger clone, so it may be a read error. The chain couples TRBV6-5 to TRBJ2-5; a possible D gene is TRBD2 (6 bases). CDR1 and CDR2 from the germline V gene are MNHEY and SVGAGI. The length of the CDR3 is 13 residues. CDR3 in amino acids: CASSYSGGKTQCF. CDR3 nucleotide sequence: TGTGCCAGCAGTTACTCGGGGGGTAAGACCCAGTGCTTC.

This clonotype occurred many times. The rearrangement joins TRBV24-1 to TRBJ2-1; D may be TRBD1 (5 bases). CDR1 is KGHDR and CDR2 is SFDVKD in the germline V gene. The CDR3 has 16 amino acids. V dropped 1 base and J dropped 8 bases, with 17 bases sitting between them. CDR3 DNA sequence: TGTGCCACCAGTGATTTCGGCACTTCAAGGGGCGATGAGCAGTTCTTC. It translates to CATSDFGTSRGDEQFF.

In this sample, this clonotype turned up many times. The J gene is TRBJ1-3, the V gene TRBV7-9; 9 bases line up with TRBD1. Germline CDR1 SEHNR, CDR2 FQNEAQ (reference sequence). V shed 6 bases, J shed 2 bases, and the junction held 11 bases outside the gene matches. This CDR3 comprises 17 residues. The CDR3, as DNA: TGTGCCAGCAGATCAGGGAGTGACAGGGGGACTGGAAACACCATATATTTT. It specifies CASRSGSDRGTGNTIYF.

V gene TRBV5-1 combines with J gene TRBJ1-1; no definite D call. The CDR3 runs to 14 residues. The germline CDR1 and CDR2 sequences are SGHRS and YFSETQ. The V end lost 4 bases, the J end lost 6 bases, and 16 bases lay between the germline ends. The DNA of the CDR3 is TGCGCCAGCAGCCCCTCGGCCGGGCGGGCTGAAGCTTTCTTT. This codes for CASSPSAGRAEAFF.

This clonotype occurred many times. V and J are TRBV7-8 and TRBJ2-1; TRBD1 agrees at 10 bases. This CDR3 region has 17 residues. The V gene end was trimmed by 4 bases and the J gene end by 0 bases; junction bases not matched to a gene: 6. Germline CDR1 reads SGHVS; CDR2 reads FQNEAQ. The CDR3 DNA reads as TGTGCCAGCAGCTCGGGACAGGGGACGAGCTCCTACAATGAGCAGTTCTTC. Amino acids: CASSSGQGTSSYNEQFF.

On this clonotype itself: Given the absence of the conserved phenylalanine or tryptophan at the CDR3 end, a read error is likely. V gene TRBV12-3 or TRBV12-4 combines with J gene TRBJ2-5; D unresolved. The CDR3 contains 11 residues. The germline V and J ends were trimmed by 6 bases and 2 bases, with 4 bases remaining between them. CDR3 amino acids: CASSRQETQYL. As DNA, the CDR3 is TGTGCCAGCAGCCGACAAGAGACCCAGTACCTC.

This clonotype was counted ten times or more. The chain links TRBV20-1 to TRBJ2-3, with 10 bases that match TRBD2. V shed 0 bases and J 0 bases; nucleotides not matched to a gene: 9. CDR3 size: 18 residues. Germline-derived CDR1 and CDR2 are DFQATT and SNEGSKA (reference sequence). CDR3 in amino acids: CSARDGSGGAPSTDTQYF. CDR3 in DNA: TGCAGTGCTAGAGATGGGAGCGGGGGGGCCCCTAGCACAGATACGCAGTATTTT.

For this clonotype: Possible read error: a much larger clone is one base away. The chain combines TRBV19 with TRBJ2-3; no clear D gene. The V and J ends lost 11 bases and 4 bases respectively, with 13 bases between them. The germline gives CDR1 LNHDA, CDR2 SQIVND (reference sequence). This CDR3 is 12 amino acids long. The CDR3 here is CAAAVSADTQYF. For the CDR3, the DNA is TGTGCCGCAGCAGTAAGCGCAGATACGCAGTATTTT.

Ten or more counts support this clonotype. The V call is TRBV5-4, the J call TRBJ2-3; a possible D gene is TRBD1 (7 bases). Between the trimmed V and J ends, which lost 4 bases and 7 bases, there was a span of 16 bases. This CDR3 has 14 residues. Germline values: CDR1 SGHNT, CDR2 YYREEE (reference sequence). The CDR3 protein is CASSGGTAGYTQYF. The CDR3 bases are TGTGCCAGCAGCGGGGGGACAGCAGGATATACGCAGTATTTT.

Notes on this clonotype: A clone one base away is much larger, so this may be a read error. V usage is TRBV29-1 and J usage is TRBJ1-1, with a possible D match to TRBD1 (5 bases). The CDR3 is 11 residues long. Per the germline V gene, CDR1 is SQVTM and CDR2 is ANQGSEA. CDR3 nucleotides: TGCAGCGTTTGGGACTACACTGGAGCTTTCTTT. Protein product: CSVWDYTGAFF.

This clonotype was counted ten times or more. The genes are TRBV9 and TRBJ2-7, with unresolved D. V lost 4 bases to trimming and J lost 1 base, with 15 bases between them. This CDR3 contains 15 residues. Germline lookup yields CDR1 SGDLS and CDR2 YYNGEE. The CDR3 region is CASSPTEDGSYEQYF. CDR3 DNA: TGTGCCAGCAGCCCTACTGAGGACGGATCCTACGAGCAGTACTTC.